These T cell receptor beta chains were read from a single sample in a study of cytomegalovirus exposure and HLA in healthy donors. Data came from immunoSEQ multiplex PCR; TCRdb stores just in-frame clones and leaves some out. The data show 150,000 to 200,000 clones, 60% to 80% seen once. The sequenced sample was PBMCs. These TCRs come from a woman aged 45-59 years in good health and CMV-seropositive. The CDR3 runs from the conserved cysteine through the conserved F or W. The D gene is left open where the match is weak. Some rows have no size entry. The others give once, few or many, or a class for an expanded clone.

TRBV6-1	TRBJ2-7	15	NA	TRBD1	CASNPLGTGNYEQYF	TGTGCCAGCAATCCCCTGGGGACAGGTAATTACGAGCAGTACTTC
TRBV12-2	TRBJ1-5	14	NA	NA	CASPNGQKNQPQHF	TGTGCAAGTCCCAATGGGCAGAAGAATCAGCCCCAGCATTTT
TRBV27	TRBJ1-1	15	NA	NA	CASSPPERGGTEAFF	TGTGCCAGCAGTCCCCCCGAGAGGGGGGGGACTGAAGCTTTCTTT
TRBV7-2	TRBJ2-5	15	NA	TRBD2	CASSLEAGGGKTQYF	TGTGCCAGCAGCTTAGAAGCGGGGGGTGGGAAGACCCAGTACTTC
TRBV13	TRBJ1-2	13	few	TRBD1	CASSLGTGYGYTF	TGTGCCAGCAGCTTAGGGACAGGGTATGGCTACACCTTC
TRBV6-4	TRBJ2-1	14	NA	TRBD2	CASSLLAASNEQFF	TGTGCCAGCAGTTTGCTAGCGGCGAGCAATGAGCAGTTCTTC
TRBV7-2	TRBJ1-3	16	NA	NA	CASSPRGQSSGNTIYF	TGTGCCAGCAGCCCTAGAGGACAGAGCTCTGGAAACACCATATATTTT
TRBV25-1	TRBJ1-2	14	NA	NA	CASRGGPTHYGYTF	TGTGCCAGCAGGGGGGGACCTACTCACTATGGCTACACCTTC
TRBV7-9	TRBJ1-2	14	NA	TRBD1	CASSLGTGNYGYTF	TGTGCCAGCAGCTTAGGGACAGGGAACTATGGCTACACCTTC
TRBV19	TRBJ1-1	14	few	NA	CASAVREIETEAFF	TGTGCCAGCGCCGTCAGGGAAATAGAAACTGAAGCTTTCTTT
TRBV6-1	TRBJ2-6	13	few	NA	CAISVSGANVLTF	TGTGCCATCTCAGTCTCTGGGGCCAACGTCCTGACTTTC
TRBV6-1	TRBJ2-7	15	NA	TRBD2	CASTGSGGANNEQYF	TGTGCCAGCACCGGGAGCGGGGGGGCAAACAACGAGCAGTACTTC
TRBV6-1	TRBJ1-1	11	once	NA	CASSEAGGLVF	TGTGCCAGCAGTGAAGCGGGGGGGCTCGTCTTT
TRBV28	TRBJ1-4	15	NA	TRBD1	CASSLQGATNEKLFF	TGTGCCAGCAGTCTACAGGGGGCAACTAATGAAAAACTGTTTTTT
TRBV27	TRBJ1-3	17	few	TRBD1	CASSFPPDRGNGNTIYF	TGTGCCAGCAGTTTTCCCCCCGACAGGGGAAATGGAAACACCATATATTTT
TRBV19	TRBJ1-5	14	NA	NA	CASRQTGFNQPQHF	TGTGCCAGTAGACAGACAGGATTCAATCAGCCCCAGCATTTT
TRBV5-1	TRBJ2-2	14	NA	NA	CASTRTSNTGELFF	TGCGCCAGCACCCGGACTTCCAACACCGGGGAGCTGTTTTTT
TRBV13	TRBJ1-4	14	NA	NA	CASSLAGKDEKLFF	TGTGCCAGCAGCTTAGCAGGAAAGGATGAAAAACTGTTTTTT
TRBV6-5	TRBJ2-1	14	NA	NA	CASSSSSPSGEQFF	TGTGCCAGCAGTTCTTCCTCGCCCTCGGGTGAGCAGTTCTTC
TRBV7-2	TRBJ1-1	13	NA	TRBD1	CASSPTGGAEAFF	TGTGCCAGCAGCCCTACAGGGGGTGCTGAAGCTTTCTTT
TRBV28	TRBJ1-2	14	once	TRBD1	CASSSTGGYYGYTF	TGTGCCAGCAGTTCGACAGGGGGCTACTATGGCTACACCTTC
TRBV9	TRBJ2-3	14	NA	NA	CASSVGGLTDTQYF	TGTGCCAGCAGCGTAGGAGGGCTCACGGATACGCAGTATTTT
TRBV13	TRBJ2-5	16	NA	TRBD2	CASSFSGDPQSGAQYF	TGTGCCAGCAGCTTCTCGGGGGACCCCCAAAGCGGGGCCCAGTACTTC
TRBV28	TRBJ2-1	16	NA	TRBD2	CASSSLIAGAYNEQFF	TGTGCCAGCAGCTCACTGATAGCGGGCGCCTACAATGAGCAGTTCTTC
TRBV7-6	TRBJ2-7	13	few	NA	CASSSNRGYEQYF	TGTGCCAGCAGCTCCAATAGGGGTTACGAGCAGTACTTC
TRBV7-6	TRBJ2-1	16	NA	NA	CASSLDMLKVSNEQFF	TGTGCCAGCAGCTTAGATATGCTCAAAGTTAGCAATGAGCAGTTCTTC
TRBV5-4	TRBJ2-7	14	NA	TRBD2	CASSPRGGSYEQYF	TGTGCCAGCAGCCCCCGGGGAGGGTCCTACGAGCAGTACTTC
TRBV27	TRBJ1-2	15	NA	NA	CASSLSPQGLGGYTF	TGTGCCAGCAGTTTATCTCCGCAGGGGCTGGGAGGCTACACCTTC
TRBV4-3	TRBJ2-2	15	NA	NA	CASSQVLRNTGELFF	TGCGCCAGCAGCCAAGTTTTGCGGAACACCGGGGAGCTGTTTTTT
TRBV19	TRBJ2-1	17	NA	TRBD1	CASSLRQGPSSYNEQFF	TGTGCCAGTAGTCTCCGACAGGGTCCGAGCTCCTACAATGAGCAGTTCTTC
TRBV6-1	TRBJ1-5	13	NA	NA	CASMTTYNQPQHF	TGTGCCAGCATGACGACATACAATCAGCCCCAGCATTTT
TRBV2	TRBJ1-1	13	few	NA	CASKWTEDTEAFF	TGTGCCAGCAAATGGACAGAGGACACTGAAGCTTTCTTT
TRBV27	TRBJ1-6	14	few	NA	CASRSVPGNSPLHF	TGTGCCAGCAGGTCCGTTCCCGGGAATTCACCCCTCCACTTT
TRBV27	TRBJ2-1	16	NA	NA	CASSLFKGGDQNEQFF	TGTGCCAGCAGTTTATTCAAGGGGGGGGACCAAAATGAGCAGTTCTTC
TRBV7-8	TRBJ2-7	14	few	TRBD1	CASSLRQGPYEQYF	TGTGCCAGCAGCTTAAGACAGGGTCCTTACGAGCAGTACTTC
TRBV5-5	TRBJ1-1	15	NA	TRBD1	CASSLSTGVSTEAFF	TGTGCCAGCAGCTTGTCGACAGGGGTGAGCACTGAAGCTTTCTTT
TRBV4-1	TRBJ1-2	13	NA	NA	CASSRTGPYGYTF	TGCGCCAGCAGCCGAACAGGGCCCTATGGCTACACCTTC
TRBV4-3	TRBJ1-4	15	NA	TRBD1	CASSRLQGAGEKLFF	TGCGCCAGCAGCAGGCTTCAGGGGGCCGGCGAAAAACTGTTTTTT
TRBV2	TRBJ1-4	13	NA	NA	CASTAGEYEKLFF	TGTGCCAGCACGGCGGGGGAGTACGAAAAACTGTTTTTT
TRBV18	TRBJ2-7	14	few	TRBD1	CASSQTGGGYEQYF	TGTGCCAGCTCTCAGACAGGGGGGGGATACGAGCAGTACTTC
TRBV27	TRBJ1-2	17	NA	NA	CASSLSAAGMGSYGYTF	TGTGCCAGCAGTTTATCGGCCGCCGGGATGGGGTCCTATGGCTACACCTTC
TRBV21-1	TRBJ2-5	17	NA	NA	CASSKNRQGARKETQYF	TGTGCCAGCAGCAAAAACCGACAGGGGGCCCGGAAAGAGACCCAGTACTTC
TRBV7-2	TRBJ2-6	13	few	TRBD1	CASSRQGPNVLTF	TGTGCCAGCAGCCGACAGGGACCCAACGTCCTGACTTTC
TRBV4-1	TRBJ2-5	17	NA	TRBD2	CASSQDLTSGRMKTQYF	TGCGCCAGCAGCCAAGATTTAACTAGCGGGAGGATGAAGACCCAGTACTTC
TRBV5-1	TRBJ2-5	15	NA	TRBD1	CASSFSWTGQETQYF	TGCGCCAGCAGCTTTTCTTGGACAGGGCAAGAGACCCAGTACTTC
TRBV4-3	TRBJ1-1	19	NA	TRBD1	CASSQEPYPPGTGDTEAFF	TGCGCCAGCAGCCAAGAGCCTTACCCCCCGGGGACAGGGGACACTGAAGCTTTCTTT
TRBV6-1	TRBJ2-5	14	NA	TRBD2	CASSQTSGQETQYF	TGTGCCAGCAGTCAGACTAGCGGACAAGAGACCCAGTACTTC
TRBV6-6	TRBJ2-1	12	NA	NA	CASSYSNREQFF	TGTGCCAGCAGTTACTCTAACAGGGAGCAGTTCTTC
TRBV18	TRBJ1-2	16	NA	TRBD1	CASSPGTGGSDLGYTF	TGTGCCAGCTCACCCGGGACAGGGGGCTCGGACTTGGGCTACACCTTC
TRBV28	TRBJ2-7	15	NA	TRBD1	CASRGGQEGSYEQYF	TGTGCCAGCAGGGGGGGACAGGAAGGGTCCTACGAGCAGTACTTC
TRBV6-4	TRBJ2-5	16	NA	TRBD2	CASSILKRGGRETQYF	TGTGCCAGCAGTATTCTAAAGCGGGGGGGACGCGAGACCCAGTACTTC
TRBV5-4	TRBJ2-1	16	NA	TRBD2	CASSQNSGGAVDEQFF	TGTGCCAGCAGCCAAAATAGCGGGGGGGCCGTCGATGAGCAGTTCTTC
TRBV18	TRBJ2-2	15	NA	NA	CASSPDRLNTGELFF	TGTGCCAGCTCACCCGACAGACTTAACACCGGGGAGCTGTTTTTT